This note documents a single T cell receptor (beta chain) sequence. The antigen it binds to is not known. It has no much larger one-base neighbor in the sample; base qualities were not kept. In the germline V gene (reference sequence), CDR1 corresponds to SEHNR and CDR2 to FQNEAQ. V is pruned by 4 bases and J by 9 bases, leaving 11 bases of the junction without a gene match. From the cysteine up to the phenylalanine, the CDR3 has a length of 15 residues. Only the CDR3 DNA stays, 45 bases, in frame from base 1. The data belong to a study of molecular identifiers for immune sequencing clone quantification (dated by TCRdb to the late 2010s). Context from the whole study: In a replicate experiment, RNA from roughly 18,000 or 92,000 naive CD8 T cells was split into five aliquots, four of which were sequenced. This methods study used CD8 T cells to benchmark TCR RNA copy counting and molecular-identifier clustering-based TCR repertoire sequencing (MIDCIRS).

The library was made by PCR. This sample was sequenced with a NextSeq 500. Bulk TCR libraries were generated as previously described, with the TCR primers listed in Table S5 used. The Qiagen AllPrep DNA/RNA kit was used to purify total RNA. Before any analysis, reads coming from multiple sequencing runs of the same library were combined into one pool. In the paper's pipeline: Reads were retained only if their TCR constant sequence matched exactly, and those retained reads were trimmed to 150 nt and grouped according to their 12-nt molecular barcodes. Reads within each barcode group were sub-clustered using a 15% Levenshtein threshold, and quality-weighted consensus sequences were constructed for each RNA molecule. Non-functional sequences were discarded, and so were lower-count sequences lying one edit away from another sequence. Barcode sub-clusters with fewer than 20% of the maximum read count were removed, based on fitting two negative binomial distributions. TCRdb handled the public reads itself, with Q25 trimming in fastp and clone calling in MiXCR, and kept productive beta chains. When rows share a CDR3 protein, they turn into one entry using the most common DNA and genes. TCRdb's processing, not the study's, gives the V and J calls here. The sample includes 75,000 to 95,000 distinct CDR3 sequences, with around 25% observed a single time. The top ten clones comprise 0.7% to 0.8% of the sample.

Libraries of naive CD8 T cells were built from around 20,000 to 990,000 sorted cells, with 10%, 30% or 50% of the purified RNA used. Naive CD8 T cells, defined as CD8+CD4-CCR7+CD45RA+, were FACS-sorted into RLT Plus buffer on a BD FACSAria II. To test detection sensitivity, Jurkat RNA equal to under 13 TCR copies was added to samples of about 20,000-1,100,000 naive CD8 T cells. Enrichment of CD8 T cells was performed with RosetteSep CD8+ T Cell Enrichment Cocktail and Ficoll-Paque, after which ACK red cell lysis was carried out. General findings and caveats noted by the study authors: When barcode sub-clustering was not used, chimeric consensus sequences inflated TCR diversity, with chimeras reaching as high as 47%. About 3 recovered TCR RNA copies per cell were obtained by modeling, versus roughly 10 by digital PCR, implying a capture efficiency of approximately 27%. The sizes of highly expanded clones could end up underestimated when identical TCR molecules share a barcode. In CMV-specific effector cells, clones with more than 20 RNA copies accounted for over 98% of molecules, whereas in naive cells such clones accounted for under 1%. Spiked-in Jurkat TCR RNA equal to a single cell's worth was reported to be detectable even within 1,200,000 naive CD8 T cells. Naive libraries contained spiked-in Jurkat TCR RNA (approximately 10 copies' worth), which is not part of the donor repertoire.

The sequencing sample was made of naive CD8+ T cells from blood, with Jurkat cell RNA spiked in. The sample's cell subset or site, from its label and the paper: FACS-sorted CD8+CD4-CCR7+CD45RA+ naive T cells. The clonotype was recovered from a human donor in good health. Some libraries in this study had Jurkat cell RNA spiked in. The receptor chain draws on TRBV7-9 and TRBJ2-1; 8 of the junction bases match TRBD1. The nucleotides are TGTGCCAGCAGCTCCCCGGACAGGGAGTACGGTGAGCAGTTCTTC. Translated, it gives CASSSPDREYGEQFF.